The text below deals with one T cell receptor (beta chain). The data were produced by immunoSEQ multiplex PCR, yet TCRdb's version contains in-frame clones alone and is incomplete. The sample lists around 700,000 clones; 85% to 90% were seen once. This entry belongs to a study of blood T cell repertoires in COVID-19. About the research overall: The United States, Italy and Spain supplied acute and convalescent COVID-19 samples.

Germline V CDR1 and CDR2: LGHDT, YNNKEL (reference sequence). V shed 0 bases and J shed 5 bases, with 13 bases lying between them. The CDR3 is 15 amino acids. This chain joins TRBV3-1 (or the pseudogene TRBV3-2) and TRBJ2-5; no clear D. The sample comprised peripheral blood. The origin of this receptor is a woman aged 18-29 years with acute or convalescent COVID-19. This CDR3 is CASSQDLLGQETQYF. CDR3 nucleotide sequence: TGTGCCAGCAGCCAAGATCTGCTAGGTCAGGAGACCCAGTACTTC.